Each of the 20 T cell receptor beta chains below was sequenced from the same sample in a study of blood T cell repertoires in COVID-19. Measured with immunoSEQ multiplex PCR; TCRdb has only the in-frame clones, and not every one. Of over 110,000 clones in the sample, approximately 88% are singletons; the top ten hold around 1.7%. The sequenced sample was peripheral blood. Source of these receptors: a woman in her forties or fifties with acute or convalescent COVID-19.

This clone was observed a single time. The chain employs TRBV24-1 and TRBJ2-3, with 10 bases fitting TRBD2. CDR1 and CDR2 (germline): KGHDR, SFDVKD. V dropped 1 base and J dropped 4; count of bases not matched to a gene: 7. The CDR3 runs to 17 residues. The CDR3 sequence is CATSDFWASGGSDTQYF. CDR3 sequence (DNA): TGTGCCACCAGTGATTTTTGGGCTAGCGGGGGCTCAGATACGCAGTATTTT.

This chain connects TRBV14 to TRBJ1-4; 8 bases map to TRBD1. Germline assignment: CDR1 SGHDN and CDR2 FVKESK. The CDR3 sequence is 15 residues long. V lost 5 bases and J lost 6; bases outside the gene matches: 8. This chain's CDR3 is CASSILTGVDEKLFF. The CDR3 DNA follows: TGTGCCAGCAGCATTCTGACAGGGGTGGATGAAAAACTGTTTTTT.

The CDR3 spells CATLGQSYGYTF. DNA for the CDR3: TGTGCCACCCTGGGACAGAGCTATGGCTACACCTTC. The chain links TRBV28 to TRBJ1-2; TRBD1 agrees at 7 bases. The germline gives CDR1 MDHEN, CDR2 SYDVKM. There are 12 residues in the CDR3. After removal of 10 bases from V and 4 bases from J, the junction contained 6 bases not matched to a gene.

The table lists this clone with a count of one. J is TRBJ2-7 and V is TRBV7-9; D may be TRBD1 (5 bases). CDR1 and CDR2 (germline): SEHNR, FQNEAQ (reference sequence). This CDR3 is built from 15 residues. Trimming pared 3 bases from V and 2 bases from J, leaving 14 bases between. In DNA form, the CDR3 reads TGTGCCAGCAGCTTCTCTGGGCAGGGAACCTACGAGCAGTACTTC. This codes for CASSFSGQGTYEQYF. The variable domain in full, completed from reference TRBV7-9 and TRBJ2-7, reads DTGVSQNPRHKITKRGQNVTFRCDPISEHNRLYWYRQTLGQGPEFLTYFQNEAQLEKSRLLSDRFSAERPKGSFSTLEIQRTEQGDSAMYLCASSFSGQGTYEQYFGPGTRLTVT.

CDR3 sequence reads: CASSPESDYGYTF. In nucleotides, the CDR3 is TGTGCCAGCTCACCAGAGAGCGACTATGGCTACACCTTC. The chain employs TRBV18 and TRBJ1-2; no reliable D call. The CDR3 has 13 residues. CDR1 KGHSH and CDR2 LQKENI come from the germline V gene. The ends were cut back, 2 bases at V and 3 bases at J, with 7 bases in the middle.

The chain couples TRBV7-9 to TRBJ2-3, with a tentative D call TRBD2 (6 bases). CDR3 size: 19 residues. Germline values: CDR1 SEHNR, CDR2 FQNEAQ (reference sequence). The V end was cut by 5 bases, the J end by 2 bases, with 26 bases between. In nucleotides, the CDR3 is TGTGCCAGCAGCCCTCCCGAGGGAGGCAGGAGACATCACACAGATACGCAGTATTTT. It translates to CASSPPEGGRRHHTDTQYF. Based on the CDR3 plus reference TRBV7-9 and TRBJ2-3, the full variable domain is DTGVSQNPRHKITKRGQNVTFRCDPISEHNRLYWYRQTLGQGPEFLTYFQNEAQLEKSRLLSDRFSAERPKGSFSTLEIQRTEQGDSAMYLCASSPPEGGRRHHTDTQYFGPGTRLTVL.

The V gene is TRBV10-3, the J gene TRBJ1-5, with TRBD1 matching over 7 bases. Germline loops: CDR1 ENHRY, CDR2 SYGVKD. J was trimmed by 6 bases and V by 2 bases; bases with no gene match: 7. There are 15 residues in the CDR3. The CDR3 loop is CAISESTGVLQPQHF. For the CDR3, the DNA is TGTGCCATCAGTGAGAGTACAGGGGTCCTTCAGCCCCAGCATTTT.

The rearrangement joins TRBV28 to TRBJ2-7; D might be TRBD1 (5 bases). The CDR3 is made up of 13 amino acids. The germline CDR1 and CDR2 sequences are MDHEN and SYDVKM. V lost 5 bases to trimming and J lost 5 bases, with 13 bases between them. The CDR3 DNA sequence: TGTGCCAGCAGTGAAGACCCAGGGAACGAGCAGTACTTC. Protein product: CASSEDPGNEQYF.

This clone appeared a few times. Other DNA sequences from this sample encode an identical CDR3 as well. The V call is TRBV3-1 (or the pseudogene TRBV3-2), the J call TRBJ1-3, with no clear D. V was cut by 0 bases and J by 0 bases, with 6 bases left in between. The CDR3 runs to 15 residues. Germline CDR1 LGHDT, CDR2 YNNKEL (reference sequence). CDR3 sequence reads: CASSQDTVSGNTIYF. The CDR3 DNA reads TGTGCCAGCAGCCAAGATACAGTCTCTGGAAACACCATATATTTT.

This clone appeared once. The CDR3 loop is CASRRDRDFQTLHF. In DNA form, the CDR3 reads TGTGCCAGTAGGAGGGACAGGGATTTTCAGACCCTCCACTTT. The chain uses TRBV19 and TRBJ1-6; TRBD1 matches 9 bases. This CDR3 contains 14 residues. CDR1 and CDR2 (germline): LNHDA, SQIVND (reference sequence). The J segment lost 14 bases and the V segment lost 6 bases, leaving 11 bases of the junction unmatched.

The genes are TRBV5-1 and TRBJ2-1; D perhaps matches TRBD2 (5 bases). This CDR3 has 16 residues. Trimming took off 0 bases at V and 7 bases at J, with 17 bases between the two ends. The germline V gene has CDR1 SGHRS and CDR2 YFSETQ. DNA for the CDR3: TGCGCCAGCAGCTTGGGAGACTACCCGCCCCGTAATGAGCAGTTCTTC. This gives the protein CASSLGDYPPRNEQFF.

J is TRBJ1-4 and V is TRBV6-5; 9 nucleotides agree with TRBD1. This CDR3 contains 15 residues. V shed 5 bases and J 8 bases; nucleotides not matched to a gene: 9. CDR1 MNHEY and CDR2 SVGAGI come from the germline V gene. The CDR3 here is CASSPQGAGEEKLFF. CDR3 sequence (DNA): TGTGCCAGCAGTCCACAGGGGGCTGGAGAGGAAAAACTGTTTTTT.

V is TRBV5-6 and J is TRBJ2-2; 8 nucleotides align to TRBD1. Germline assignment: CDR1 SGHDT and CDR2 YYEEEE. Trimming at V came to 3 bases and at J to 3 bases, leaving 7 bases not matched to a gene. The length of the CDR3 is 16 residues. The CDR3 bases are TGTGCCAGCAGCTGGACGGGACAGGCAGACACCGGGGAGCTGTTTTTT. This sequence encodes CASSWTGQADTGELFF.

Only one count was recorded for this clone. This sample also contains other DNA sequences that code for the same CDR3. V is TRBV6-1 and J is TRBJ2-2; D is ambiguous. Trimming took off 2 bases at V and 2 bases at J, with 9 bases between the two ends. The germline gives CDR1 MNHNS, CDR2 SASEGT. The CDR3 is 15 residues long. The CDR3 bases are TGTGCCAGCAGTGAACCACGGTTCAACACCGGGGAGCTGTTTTTT. This sequence encodes CASSEPRFNTGELFF.

V is TRBV7-2 and J is TRBJ2-5; TRBD2 aligns across 12 bases. Germline values: CDR1 SGHTA, CDR2 FQGNSA. The V gene end was trimmed by 5 bases and the J gene end by 2 bases; junction bases not matched to a gene: 6. The CDR3 length is 16 residues. As DNA, the CDR3 is TGTGCCAGCAGCCTCGGACTAGCGGGGCTTCAAGAGACCCAGTACTTC. Translation: CASSLGLAGLQETQYF.

J is TRBJ1-2 and V is TRBV2; 9 positions match TRBD1. Germline CDR1 reads SNHLY; CDR2 reads FYNNEI. The CDR3 totals 17 residues. The junction had 15 bases not matched to a gene; V was cut back by 6 bases and J by 4 bases. The CDR3: CASSFPGQGAKGYGYTF. CDR3 bases: TGTGCCAGCAGCTTCCCGGGACAGGGAGCAAAAGGCTATGGCTACACCTTC.

This clone was observed a handful of times. The chain combines TRBV7-9 with TRBJ2-2, with 7 bases that match TRBD2. The germline V gene has CDR1 SEHNR and CDR2 FQNEAQ (reference sequence). There are 14 residues in the CDR3. Germline trimming cut 3 bases from V and 7 bases from J; bases unmatched to any gene: 5. CDR3: CASSFGLGVGELFF. The CDR3 nucleotides read TGTGCCAGCAGCTTCGGACTAGGGGTCGGGGAGCTGTTTTTT.

J is TRBJ1-4 and V is TRBV5-1, with a weak D call TRBD1 (5 bases). The V gene's germline CDR1 is SGHRS and CDR2 YFSETQ. V was cut by 3 bases and J by 4 bases, with 19 bases left in between. There are 17 residues in the CDR3. CDR3 in amino acids: CASSWRGTIILNEKLFF. DNA of the CDR3: TGCGCCAGCAGCTGGCGGGGCACCATTATCCTTAATGAAAAACTGTTTTTT.

The J gene is TRBJ1-5, the V gene TRBV5-5; TRBD1 is a possible D gene (5 bases). Germline loops: CDR1 SGHKS, CDR2 YYEKEE (reference sequence). This CDR3 is 14 amino acids long. The V end was cut by 2 bases, the J end by 4 bases, with 10 bases between. The CDR3 bases are TGTGCCAGCAGCTTTCAGGGTCGGAATCAGCCCCAGCATTTT. It codes for CASSFQGRNQPQHF.

CDR3 amino acids: CASSLDGTSGGTSTDTQYF. CDR3 DNA: TGTGCCAGCAGCTTAGACGGGACTAGCGGGGGGACTAGCACAGATACGCAGTATTTT. The chain uses TRBV7-8 and TRBJ2-3; TRBD2 aligns across 15 bases. V dropped 1 base and J dropped 0; count of bases not matched to a gene: 5. Germline V lookup: CDR1 SGHVS, CDR2 FQNEAQ. The CDR3 sequence is 19 residues long.